Detailed here is one T cell receptor (beta chain). Antigen unknown. Different DNA sequences within this sample yield the same CDR3. The sample originates from a study of graft-versus-host responses after intestinal transplantation. This table comes from immunoSEQ multiplex PCR, and its TCRdb copy is limited to in-frame clones, with some not included. The sample records approximately 15,000 clones, roughly 68% being singletons. Germline V gene lookup returns CDR1 SGHTA and CDR2 FQGNSA. CDR3 length: 17 amino acids. V was clipped by 5 bases and J by 1 base; unmatched bases: 7. Study-wide results and caveats: High graft-versus-host to host-versus-graft T cell clonal ratios marked allografts of patients with graft-donor macrochimerism. Recipient bone marrow held GvH clones, some seen earlier in ileum or blood.

Intraepithelial and lamina propria lymphocytes were isolated from graft specimens. The chain couples TRBV7-2 to TRBJ2-5; 13 bases line up with TRBD2. The receptor's source is a human patient who received an intestinal transplant, so some T cells may come from the graft donor. Sequenced material: ileum tissue, taken approximately 690 days after intestinal transplantation. The CDR3 sequence is CASSLGGLAGPQETQYF. CDR3 in DNA: TGTGCCAGCAGCCTAGGGGGACTAGCGGGGCCCCAAGAGACCCAGTACTTC.